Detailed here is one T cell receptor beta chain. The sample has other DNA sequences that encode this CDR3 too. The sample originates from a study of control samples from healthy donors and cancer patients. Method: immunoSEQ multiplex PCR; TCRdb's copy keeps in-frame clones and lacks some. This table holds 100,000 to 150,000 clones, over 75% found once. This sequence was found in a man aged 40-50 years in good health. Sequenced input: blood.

The chain's CDR3 is CASSYRTGGYTF. The CDR3 DNA reads TGTGCCAGCAGTTATCGAACGGGAGGCTACACCTTC. This chain links TRBV12-3 or TRBV12-4 with TRBJ1-2, with unresolved D. The CDR3 is 12 residues long. V was clipped by 4 bases and J by 8 bases, with 11 bases between them.